This T cell receptor beta chain was obtained from a study of cytomegalovirus exposure and HLA in healthy donors. Overall study context: Early on, a data release was issued that held 65 million to 100 million unique TCRs from HLA-typed donors. Study conclusions and caveats: Later on, a genetic analysis was performed. It linked a missense variant in DCLRE1C with V- and J-gene trimming of TCR beta.

PCR employed 60 Vbeta and 13 Jbeta primers. Clones were sequenced by immunoSEQ multiplex PCR, and TCRdb holds only the in-frame ones, with some missing. Found here are just under 150,000 clones, roughly 80% of them singletons; the top ten hold under 3%. Note on this clone: The antigen remains unidentified.

The germline V gene has CDR1 SGHRS and CDR2 YFSETQ. The CDR3 consists of 15 residues. Trimming removed 1 base from V and 2 bases from J, with 11 bases in between. This TCR was recovered from a woman in her twenties or thirties in good health and CMV-seronegative. This rearrangement joins TRBV5-1 to TRBJ2-3, with TRBD2 as a possible D gene (5 bases). The specimen was PBMCs. The CDR3 reads CASSLIARNTDTQYF. The CDR3 DNA follows: TGCGCCAGCAGCTTGATAGCGAGAAACACAGATACGCAGTATTTT.